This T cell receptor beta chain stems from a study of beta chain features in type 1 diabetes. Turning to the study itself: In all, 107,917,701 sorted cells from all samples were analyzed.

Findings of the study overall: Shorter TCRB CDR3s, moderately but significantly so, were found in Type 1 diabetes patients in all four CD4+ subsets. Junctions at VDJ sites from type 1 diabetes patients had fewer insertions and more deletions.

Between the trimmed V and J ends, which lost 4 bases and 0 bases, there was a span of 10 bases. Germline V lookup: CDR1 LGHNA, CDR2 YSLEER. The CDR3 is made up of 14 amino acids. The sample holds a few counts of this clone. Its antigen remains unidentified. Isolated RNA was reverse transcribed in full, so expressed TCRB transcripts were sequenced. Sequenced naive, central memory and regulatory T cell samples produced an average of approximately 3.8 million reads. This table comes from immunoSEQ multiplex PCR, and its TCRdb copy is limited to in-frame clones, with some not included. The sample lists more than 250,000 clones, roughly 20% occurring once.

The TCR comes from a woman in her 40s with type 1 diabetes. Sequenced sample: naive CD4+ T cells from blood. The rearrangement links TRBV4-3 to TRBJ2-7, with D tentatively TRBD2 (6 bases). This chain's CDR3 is CASSPEAGSYEQYF. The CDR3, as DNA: TGCGCCAGCAGCCCGGAAGCGGGCTCCTACGAGCAGTACTTC.